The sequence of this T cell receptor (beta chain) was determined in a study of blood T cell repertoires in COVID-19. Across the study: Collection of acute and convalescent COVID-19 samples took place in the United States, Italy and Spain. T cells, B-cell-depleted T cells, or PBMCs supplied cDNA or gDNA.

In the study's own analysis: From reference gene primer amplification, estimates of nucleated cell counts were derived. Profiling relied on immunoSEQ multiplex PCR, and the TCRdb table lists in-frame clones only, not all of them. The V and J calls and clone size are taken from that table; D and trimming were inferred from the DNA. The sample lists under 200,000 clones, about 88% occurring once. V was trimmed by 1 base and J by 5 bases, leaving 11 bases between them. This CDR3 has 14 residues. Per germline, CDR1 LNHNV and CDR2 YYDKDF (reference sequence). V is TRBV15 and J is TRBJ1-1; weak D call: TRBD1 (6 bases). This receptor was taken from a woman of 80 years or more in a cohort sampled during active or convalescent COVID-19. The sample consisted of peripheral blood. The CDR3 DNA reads TGTGCCACCAGCAGAGCTTACAGGGAGACTGAAGCTTTCTTT. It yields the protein CATSRAYRETEAFF.